This T cell receptor beta chain was retrieved from a study of Graves' ophthalmopathy and Graves' hyperthyroidism. Exclusion applied to patients with other autoimmune diseases, uncontrolled infections, pregnancy or lactation. Amplified material comprised TCR beta CDR3 regions derived from RNA transcripts. Amplification began with first-round RT-PCR using HTBI primers, then second-round multiplex PCR was performed. One entry per CDR3 protein results from TCRdb running MiXCR on the multiplex PCR reads. The sample has 300,000 to 350,000 distinct CDR3 sequences; around a sixth are singletons. The table lists this clonotype with many counts. Germline CDR1 and CDR2: LNHDA and SQIVND (reference sequence). The length of the CDR3 is 14 residues. V lost 9 bases and J lost 0, with 11 bases in between.

The rearrangement links TRBV19 to TRBJ2-2, with D perhaps matching TRBD2 (5 bases). This sequence originates from an adult man with Graves' ophthalmopathy. Sample: peripheral blood. The CDR3 region is CASSTGTNTGELFF. The CDR3 DNA reads TGTGCCAGCAGCACCGGGACGAACACCGGGGAGCTGTTTTTT.